The 2 T cell receptor beta chains given below trace back to one sample, sequenced in a study of cytomegalovirus exposure and HLA in healthy donors (dated by TCRdb to 2016 to 2017). The method behind the library was the immunoSEQ multiplex PCR assay. TCRdb re-hosts the immuneACCESS table, in-frame sequences only. Its copies lack some clones; in the studies checked, an unresolved V gene accounts for under half of them, and the cause for the rest is not known. The sample contains some 170,000 clones, around nine tenths of them found a single time. About 2.5% of the sample goes to the ten largest clones. The specimen sequenced was PBMCs. All receptors come from a man aged 18 to 29 in good health and CMV-seropositive.

The chain links TRBV18 to TRBJ2-7; 13 positions agree with TRBD2. CDR1 is KGHSH and CDR2 is LQKENI in the germline V gene. V gave up 3 bases and J gave up 4 bases; unmatched junction bases: 6. The CDR3 extends over 16 amino acids. The CDR3 spells CASSPSGLAGSYEQYF. CDR3 nucleotide sequence: TGTGCCAGCTCACCTTCGGGACTAGCGGGATCGTACGAGCAGTACTTC.

Here the CDR3 DNA reads TGTGCCAGCTCACGACCGAGCGAGATGGCTTTCTTT. Translation: CASSRPSEMAFF. This chain links TRBV18 with TRBJ1-1; no definite D call. V lost 4 bases, J lost 11 bases, and 14 bases lay in between. CDR1 and CDR2 from the germline V gene are KGHSH and LQKENI. The CDR3 spans 12 residues. The full variable domain, completed using reference TRBV18 and TRBJ1-1, is NAGVMQNPRHLVRRRGQEARLRCSPMKGHSHVYWYRQLPEEGLKFMVYLQKENIIDESGMPKERFSAEFPKEGPSILRIQQVVRGDSAAYFCASSRPSEMAFFGQGTRLTVV.